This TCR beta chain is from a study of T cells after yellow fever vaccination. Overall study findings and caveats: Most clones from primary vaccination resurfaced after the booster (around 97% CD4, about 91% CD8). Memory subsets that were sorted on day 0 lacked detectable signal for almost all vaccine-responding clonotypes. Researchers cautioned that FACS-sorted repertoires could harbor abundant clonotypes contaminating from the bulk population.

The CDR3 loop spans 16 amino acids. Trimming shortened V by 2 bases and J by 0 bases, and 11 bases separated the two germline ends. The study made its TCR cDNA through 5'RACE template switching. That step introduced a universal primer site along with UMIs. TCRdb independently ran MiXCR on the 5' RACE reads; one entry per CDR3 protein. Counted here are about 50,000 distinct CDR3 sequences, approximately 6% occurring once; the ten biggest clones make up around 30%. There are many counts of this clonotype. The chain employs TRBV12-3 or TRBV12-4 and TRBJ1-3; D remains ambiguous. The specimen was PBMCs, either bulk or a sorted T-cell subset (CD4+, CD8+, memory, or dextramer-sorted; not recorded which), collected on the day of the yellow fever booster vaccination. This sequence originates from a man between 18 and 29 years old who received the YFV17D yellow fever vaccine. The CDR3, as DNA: TGTGCCAGCAGTTTAAATCCGTCCCGCTCTGGAAACACCATATATTTT. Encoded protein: CASSLNPSRSGNTIYF.